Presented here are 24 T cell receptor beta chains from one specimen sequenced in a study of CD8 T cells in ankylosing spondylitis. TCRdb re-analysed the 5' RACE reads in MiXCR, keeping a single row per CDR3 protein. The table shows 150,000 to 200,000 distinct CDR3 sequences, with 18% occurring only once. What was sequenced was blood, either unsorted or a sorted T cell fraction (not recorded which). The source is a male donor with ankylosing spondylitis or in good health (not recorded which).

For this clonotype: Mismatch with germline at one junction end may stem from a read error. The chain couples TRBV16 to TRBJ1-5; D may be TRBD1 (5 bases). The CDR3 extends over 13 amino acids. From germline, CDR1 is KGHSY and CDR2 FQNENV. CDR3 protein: CASSQSRGTTVYF. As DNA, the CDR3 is TGTGCCAGCAGCCAATCGAGAGGGACCACCGTGTATTTT.

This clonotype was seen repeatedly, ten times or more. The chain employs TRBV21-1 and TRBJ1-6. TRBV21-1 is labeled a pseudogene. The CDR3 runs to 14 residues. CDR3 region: CASSKDPVRGPLHF. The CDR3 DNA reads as TGTGCCAGCAGCAAAGACCCCGTTAGGGGACCCCTCCACTTT.

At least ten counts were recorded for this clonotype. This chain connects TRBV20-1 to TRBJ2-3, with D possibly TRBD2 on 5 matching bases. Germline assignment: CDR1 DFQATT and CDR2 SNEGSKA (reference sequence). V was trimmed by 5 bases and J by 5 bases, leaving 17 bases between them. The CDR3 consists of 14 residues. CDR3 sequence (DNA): TGCAGTGCTCCACTAGTAGAGGGTGTAGATACGCAGTATTTT. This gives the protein CSAPLVEGVDTQYF.

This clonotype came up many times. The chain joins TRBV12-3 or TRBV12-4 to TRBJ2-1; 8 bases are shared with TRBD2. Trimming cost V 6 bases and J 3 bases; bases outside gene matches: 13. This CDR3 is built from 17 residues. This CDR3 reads CASSPLGAGGGYNEQFF. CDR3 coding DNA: TGTGCCAGCAGCCCCCTCGGGGCGGGAGGAGGCTACAATGAGCAGTTCTTC.

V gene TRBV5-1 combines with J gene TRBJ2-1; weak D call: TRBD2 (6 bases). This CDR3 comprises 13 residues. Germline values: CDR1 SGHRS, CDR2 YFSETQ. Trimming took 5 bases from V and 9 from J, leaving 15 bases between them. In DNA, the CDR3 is TGCGCCAGCAGTAAGACTAGTCGTCTTGAGCAGTTCTTC. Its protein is CASSKTSRLEQFF.

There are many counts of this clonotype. As DNA, the CDR3 is TGCGCCAGCAGCTTGGGCCTAGCGGTTTGGAACATTCAGTACTTC. Residues: CASSLGLAVWNIQYF. J is TRBJ2-4 and V is TRBV5-1, with 7 bases matching TRBD2. The germline V gene encodes CDR1 SGHRS and CDR2 YFSETQ. Trimming removed 0 bases from V and 7 bases from J; junction bases left unmatched: 7. The CDR3 has 15 amino acids.

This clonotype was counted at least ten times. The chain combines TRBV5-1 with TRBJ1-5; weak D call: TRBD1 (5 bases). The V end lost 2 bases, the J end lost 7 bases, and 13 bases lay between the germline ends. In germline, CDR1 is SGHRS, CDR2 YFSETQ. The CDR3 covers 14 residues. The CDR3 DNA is TGCGCCAGCAGCTTAGGAGGGACGAGGCAGCCCCAGCATTTT. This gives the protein CASSLGGTRQPQHF.

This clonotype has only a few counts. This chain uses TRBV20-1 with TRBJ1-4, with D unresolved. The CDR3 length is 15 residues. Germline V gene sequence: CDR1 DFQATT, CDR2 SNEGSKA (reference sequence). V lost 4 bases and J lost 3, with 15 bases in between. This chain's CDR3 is CSAIRPILANEKLFF. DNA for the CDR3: TGCAGTGCTATACGGCCGATTCTGGCTAATGAAAAACTGTTTTTT.

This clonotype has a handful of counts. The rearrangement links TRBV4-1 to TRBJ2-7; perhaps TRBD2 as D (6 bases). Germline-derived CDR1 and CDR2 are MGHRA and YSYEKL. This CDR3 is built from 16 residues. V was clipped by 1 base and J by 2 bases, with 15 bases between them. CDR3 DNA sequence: TGCGCCAGCAGCCAAGTTTTGCGGGGCCTAGCCTACGAGCAGTACTTC. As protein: CASSQVLRGLAYEQYF.

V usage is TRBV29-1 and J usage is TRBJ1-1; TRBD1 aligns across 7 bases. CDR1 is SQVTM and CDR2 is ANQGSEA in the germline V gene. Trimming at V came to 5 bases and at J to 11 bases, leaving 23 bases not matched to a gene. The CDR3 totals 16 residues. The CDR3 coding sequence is TGCAGCGTTCGGACAGGAAGTTTTGGTCTGGGGGTCAATGCTTTCTTT. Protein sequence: CSVRTGSFGLGVNAFF.

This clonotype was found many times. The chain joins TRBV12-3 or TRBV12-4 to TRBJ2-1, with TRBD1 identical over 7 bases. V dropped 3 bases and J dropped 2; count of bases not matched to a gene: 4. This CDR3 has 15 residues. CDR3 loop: CASSFRQGAYNEQFF. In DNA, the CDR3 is TGTGCCAGCAGTTTCAGACAGGGTGCCTACAATGAGCAGTTCTTC.

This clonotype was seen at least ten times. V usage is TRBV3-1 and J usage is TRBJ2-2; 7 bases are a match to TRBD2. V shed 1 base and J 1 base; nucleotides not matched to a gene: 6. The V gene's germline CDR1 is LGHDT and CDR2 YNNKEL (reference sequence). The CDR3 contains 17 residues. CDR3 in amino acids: CASSQVLTSRNTGELFF. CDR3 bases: TGTGCCAGCAGCCAAGTCCTGACTAGCAGGAACACCGGGGAGCTGTTTTTT.

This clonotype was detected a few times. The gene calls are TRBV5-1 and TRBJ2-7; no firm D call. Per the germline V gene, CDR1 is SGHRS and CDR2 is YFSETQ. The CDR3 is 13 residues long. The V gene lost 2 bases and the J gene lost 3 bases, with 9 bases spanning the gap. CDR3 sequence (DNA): TGCGCCAGCAGCTTCAGTCCACTCTACGAGCAGTACTTC. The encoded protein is CASSFSPLYEQYF.

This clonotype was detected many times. The CDR3 DNA reads TGTGCCAGCATGATCTCCTCCTGGGGGGACTATGGCTACACCTTC. Its protein is CASMISSWGDYGYTF. This rearrangement joins TRBV28 to TRBJ1-2; tentative D call: TRBD1 (5 bases). The ends were cut back, 7 bases at V and 3 bases at J, with 18 bases in the middle. The CDR3 runs 15 residues. Germline CDR1 is MDHEN and CDR2 is SYDVKM.

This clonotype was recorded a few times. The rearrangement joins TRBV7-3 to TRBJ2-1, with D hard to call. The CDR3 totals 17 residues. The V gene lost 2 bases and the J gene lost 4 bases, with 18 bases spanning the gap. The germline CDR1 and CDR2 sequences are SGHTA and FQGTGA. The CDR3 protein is CASSLGGPGGFYNEQFF. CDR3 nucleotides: TGTGCCAGCAGCTTAGGTGGTCCTGGCGGCTTTTACAATGAGCAGTTCTTC.

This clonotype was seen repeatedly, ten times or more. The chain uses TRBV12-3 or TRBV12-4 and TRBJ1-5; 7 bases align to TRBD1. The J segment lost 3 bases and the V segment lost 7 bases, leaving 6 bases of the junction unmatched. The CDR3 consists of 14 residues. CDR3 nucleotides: TGTGCCAGCACCCCGACAGGGAACAATCAGCCCCAGCATTTT. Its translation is CASTPTGNNQPQHF.

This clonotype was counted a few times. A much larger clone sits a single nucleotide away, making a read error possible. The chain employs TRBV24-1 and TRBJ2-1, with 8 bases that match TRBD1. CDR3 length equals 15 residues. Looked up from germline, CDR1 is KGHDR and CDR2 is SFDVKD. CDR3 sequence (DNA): TGTGTCACCAGTGATCCAGGGGGCCCATACAATGAGCAGTTCTTC. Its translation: CVTSDPGGPYNEQFF.

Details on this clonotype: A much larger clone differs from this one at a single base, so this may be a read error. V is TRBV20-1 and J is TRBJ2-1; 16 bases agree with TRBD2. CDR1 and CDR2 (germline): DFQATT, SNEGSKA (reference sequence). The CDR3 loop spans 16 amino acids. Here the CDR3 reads CCASRGLAGGLNEQFF. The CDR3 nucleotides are TGCTGTGCTAGCAGGGGACTAGCGGGAGGGCTAAATGAGCAGTTCTTC.

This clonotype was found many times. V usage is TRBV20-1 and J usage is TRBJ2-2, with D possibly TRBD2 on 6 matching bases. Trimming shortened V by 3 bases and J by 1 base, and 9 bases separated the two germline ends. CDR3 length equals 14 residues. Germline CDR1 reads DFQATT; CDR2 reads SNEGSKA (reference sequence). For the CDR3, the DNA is TGCAGTGCTAGGGGACTTATGAACACCGGGGAGCTGTTTTTT. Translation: CSARGLMNTGELFF.

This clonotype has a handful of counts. The CDR3 bases are TGTGCCAGCAGCCAAGATCAGGGGAGCGGGACGATCTACAATGAGCAGTTCTTC. It codes for CASSQDQGSGTIYNEQFF. The J gene is TRBJ2-1, the V gene TRBV3-1, with a tentative D call TRBD2 (7 bases). Germline V gives CDR1 LGHDT, CDR2 YNNKEL (reference sequence). V was clipped by 0 bases and J by 3 bases, with 18 bases between them. The CDR3 extends over 18 amino acids.

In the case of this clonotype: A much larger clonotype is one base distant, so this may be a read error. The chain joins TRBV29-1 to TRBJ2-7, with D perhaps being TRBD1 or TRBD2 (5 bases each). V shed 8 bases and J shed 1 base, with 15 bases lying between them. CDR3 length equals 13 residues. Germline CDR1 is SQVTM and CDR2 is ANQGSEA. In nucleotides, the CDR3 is TGCAGCCTTGGGGACGGCCTTTCCTACGAGCAGTACTTC. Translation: CSLGDGLSYEQYF.

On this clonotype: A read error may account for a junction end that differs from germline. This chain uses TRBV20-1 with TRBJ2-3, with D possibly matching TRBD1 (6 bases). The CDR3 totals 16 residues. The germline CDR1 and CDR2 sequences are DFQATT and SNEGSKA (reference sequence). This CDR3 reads CSASRGTPFNTNTQYF. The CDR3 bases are TGCAGTGCTAGCCGAGGGACACCTTTCAACACAAATACGCAGTATTTT.

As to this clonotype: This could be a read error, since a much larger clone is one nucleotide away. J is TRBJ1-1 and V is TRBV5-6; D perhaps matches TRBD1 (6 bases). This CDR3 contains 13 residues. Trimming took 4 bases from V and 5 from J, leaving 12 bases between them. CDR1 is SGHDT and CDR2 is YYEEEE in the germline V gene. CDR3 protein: CASSPGDWTEAFF. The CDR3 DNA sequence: TGTGCCAGCAGCCCAGGGGATTGGACTGAAGCTTTCTTT.

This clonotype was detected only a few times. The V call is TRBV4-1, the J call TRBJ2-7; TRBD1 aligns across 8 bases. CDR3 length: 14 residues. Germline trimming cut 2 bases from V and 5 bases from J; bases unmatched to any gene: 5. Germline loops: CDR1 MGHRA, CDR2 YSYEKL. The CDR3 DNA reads TGCGCCAGCAGCCAAATCGGACAGGGCCACGAGCAGTACTTC. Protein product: CASSQIGQGHEQYF.